The entry that follows covers one T cell receptor beta chain sequence. The antigen remains undetermined. The sample comes from a study of T cell responses to AZD1222 COVID-19 vaccine. Study-wide points: Samples come after the peak T cell response, not at day 14. Possibly, clonal diversity was underestimated; donors were largely white British and included more females.

TCRdb's copy holds only in-frame clones and misses some; the assay was immunoSEQ multiplex PCR. The sample lists 150,000 or so clones, 91% occurring once. Germline CDR1 and CDR2: SGHRS and YFSETQ. V shed 6 bases and J 7 bases; nucleotides not matched to a gene: 8. The CDR3 loop spans 15 amino acids. It was second doses at about 4 or about 12 weeks that were pooled. The source is an adult who received the AZD1222 COVID-19 vaccine. The specimen was peripheral blood, collected 28 days after the second AZD1222 dose. The chain couples TRBV5-1 to TRBJ1-6; 9 bases fit TRBD1. The CDR3 nucleotides read TGCGCCAGCACTCTCGGGACAGGGAGCAATTCACCCCTCCACTTT. Encoded protein: CASTLGTGSNSPLHF.